These 14 T cell receptor beta chains share one sample of origin, sequenced in a study of naive and memory T cell subsets. Two oligonucleotides, mixed equimolar, formed the beta constant-region primer covering TRBC1 and TRBC2. The ligated cDNA underwent four PCR rounds using SP2 and nested alpha and beta constant-region primers. TCRdb processed the UMI-ligation and nested PCR reads anew with MiXCR; each CDR3 protein has one entry. The sample lists tens of thousands of distinct CDR3 sequences; 9% were seen once. Source material: naive CD8+ T cells from blood. These receptors originate from a human donor in good health.

This sequence joins TRBV15 and TRBJ1-2; a weak D match, TRBD1 (5 bases). Trimming removed 6 bases at V and 0 bases at J, with 11 bases between. Germline V gene lookup returns CDR1 LNHNV and CDR2 YYDKDF (reference sequence). CDR3 length: 14 amino acids. CDR3 sequence: CATSEGIANYGYTF. The CDR3 DNA follows: TGTGCCACCAGTGAGGGGATAGCTAACTATGGCTACACCTTC.

The genes are TRBV5-1 and TRBJ2-7, with a weak D call TRBD1 (6 bases). The CDR3 has 14 amino acids. Germline V lookup: CDR1 SGHRS, CDR2 YFSETQ. With 7 bases removed from V and 5 bases from J, the gap between germline ends came to 19 bases. The CDR3 region has the DNA TGCGCCAGCGGGAACAGGGAGAGTCGTAACGAGCAGTACTTC. Amino acids: CASGNRESRNEQYF. The full variable domain, rest sourced from reference TRBV5-1 and TRBJ2-7, is KAGVTQTPRYLIKTRGQQVTLSCSPISGHRSVSWYQQTPGQGLQFLFEYFSETQRNKGNFPGRFSGRQFSNSRSEMNVSTLELGDSALYLCASGNRESRNEQYFGPGTRLTVT.

This rearrangement joins TRBV10-2 to TRBJ1-1; D perhaps matches TRBD1 (5 bases). There are 13 residues in the CDR3. Germline CDR1 reads WSHSY; CDR2 reads SAAADI. Trimming pared 10 bases from V and 3 bases from J, leaving 15 bases between. The CDR3 region has the DNA TGCGCCACAGGGACTGGGGGGGACACTGAAGCTTTCTTT. This codes for CATGTGGDTEAFF.

The chain links TRBV4-3 to TRBJ2-4, with D maybe TRBD1 (5 bases). This CDR3 has 15 amino acids. Germline loops: CDR1 LGHNA, CDR2 YSLEER. V lost 0 bases and J lost 5, with 11 bases in between. CDR3 bases: TGCGCCAGCAGCCAAGAAAGGCAGGGCCAAAACATTCAGTACTTC. Residues: CASSQERQGQNIQYF.

The sample holds a few counts of this clonotype. The rearrangement uses TRBV29-1 and TRBJ1-2; no firm D call. The V gene lost 6 bases and the J gene lost 5 bases, with 16 bases spanning the gap. The germline CDR1 and CDR2 sequences are SQVTM and ANQGSEA. This CDR3 contains 13 residues. The CDR3 here is CSVATKGAYGYTF. CDR3 nucleotides: TGCAGCGTCGCTACTAAGGGAGCGTATGGCTACACCTTC.

This clonotype appeared many times. The chain carries TRBV11-1 and TRBJ1-1; 9 bases map to TRBD1. The CDR3 is 17 residues long. The J segment lost 5 bases and the V segment lost 5 bases, leaving 15 bases of the junction unmatched. CDR1 is SGHAT and CDR2 is FQDESV in the germline V gene (reference sequence). The chain's CDR3 is CASSPSPEQGARTEAFF. The CDR3 bases are TGTGCCAGCAGCCCTAGTCCCGAACAGGGGGCGAGGACTGAAGCTTTCTTT.

This clonotype has at least ten counts. The chain couples TRBV3-1 to TRBJ1-5; TRBD1 matches 7 bases. V gave up 1 base and J gave up 3 bases; unmatched junction bases: 6. The CDR3 runs to 16 residues. Germline V lookup: CDR1 LGHDT, CDR2 YNNKEL (reference sequence). CDR3 in amino acids: CASSQGPGTDNQPQHF. The CDR3 DNA reads TGTGCCAGCAGCCAAGGCCCTGGGACAGACAATCAGCCCCAGCATTTT.

CDR3: CASSYYHRVGSYEQYF. The CDR3, as DNA: TGTGCCAGCAGCTATTATCACAGGGTAGGGTCCTACGAGCAGTACTTC. The V and J genes are TRBV5-4 and TRBJ2-7, with D possibly matching TRBD1 (6 bases). The CDR3 consists of 16 residues. V was trimmed by 3 bases and J by 1 base, leaving 17 bases between them. Per the germline V gene, CDR1 is SGHNT and CDR2 is YYREEE (reference sequence).

This clonotype was observed a handful of times. The rearrangement joins TRBV5-4 to TRBJ1-2; possible D gene TRBD1, 5 bases. Germline CDR1 and CDR2: SGHNT and YYREEE (reference sequence). Trimming removed 6 bases at V and 7 bases at J, with 19 bases between. The CDR3 is 14 amino acids. CDR3 sequence reads: CASNPMGGSGGYTF. CDR3 nucleotide sequence: TGTGCCAGCAACCCAATGGGGGGAAGCGGTGGCTACACCTTC.

This clonotype was observed a handful of times. The chain couples TRBV28 to TRBJ2-1; 10 bases fit TRBD2. This CDR3 region has 16 residues. Trimming at V came to 6 bases and at J to 12 bases, leaving 17 bases not matched to a gene. CDR1 and CDR2 from the germline V gene are MDHEN and SYDVKM. CDR3 DNA sequence: TGTGCCAGCAGCAATCCGACTAGCGGGTCCCGGGTTCGGCAGTTCTTC. Its protein is CASSNPTSGSRVRQFF.

In this sample, this clonotype turned up many times. The V call is TRBV18, the J call TRBJ1-5; a possible D gene is TRBD1 (5 bases). There are 12 residues in the CDR3. The ends were cut back, 3 bases at V and 5 bases at J, with 5 bases in the middle. The germline V gene has CDR1 KGHSH and CDR2 LQKENI. CDR3 in amino acids: CASSPGDQPQHF. The CDR3 nucleotides read TGTGCCAGCTCACCGGGGGATCAGCCCCAGCATTTT.

This clonotype was detected a few times. The chain couples TRBV20-1 to TRBJ2-7; TRBD1 is a possible D gene (5 bases). V lost 0 bases and J 0 bases, leaving 9 bases between the germline ends. The length of the CDR3 is 14 residues. The germline CDR1 and CDR2 sequences are DFQATT and SNEGSKA (reference sequence). The CDR3 DNA is TGCAGTGCTAGAGATCACAGGTTCTCCTACGAGCAGTACTTC. It specifies CSARDHRFSYEQYF.

The J gene is TRBJ2-7, the V gene TRBV29-1, with D uncertain. Germline CDR1 SQVTM, CDR2 ANQGSEA. CDR3 size: 13 residues. V was cut by 3 bases and J by 2 bases, with 11 bases left in between. The CDR3 nucleotides are TGCAGCGTTGATGGGCGCGGAACCTACGAGCAGTACTTC. Its translation: CSVDGRGTYEQYF.

The chain carries TRBV7-9 and TRBJ1-2, with a weak D call TRBD1 (6 bases). Germline V gene sequence: CDR1 SEHNR, CDR2 FQNEAQ (reference sequence). The V gene lost 7 bases and the J gene lost 3 bases, with 9 bases spanning the gap. CDR3 length: 12 residues. CDR3 DNA: TGTGCCAGCACGGGACAACACTATGGCTACACCTTC. Its protein is CASTGQHYGYTF.